These T cell receptor beta chains were read from a single sample in a study of T cell responses to AZD1222 COVID-19 vaccine. Measured with immunoSEQ multiplex PCR; TCRdb has only the in-frame clones, and not every one. The table shows around 120,000 clones, with 80% to 90% occurring only once. The material was peripheral blood, obtained on day 0 of MenACWY control vaccination. The receptor set was obtained from an adult in good health. CDR3s leave out the opening cysteine and the closing phenylalanine or tryptophan.

TRBV3-1/TRBV3-2	TRBJ2-5	13	ASRRFGTVQETQY
TRBV5-1	TRBJ1-4	12	ASSPLSGGEKLF
TRBV9	TRBJ2-6	16	ASSGTLMVTAGANVLT
TRBV18	TRBJ2-2	15	ASSPPGLPANTGELF
TRBV15	TRBJ2-1	14	ATSRDRASGGDEQF
TRBV11-2	TRBJ1-2	14	ASSLGATLFWKGYT
TRBV5-6	TRBJ1-2	12	ASSLGSTSLGYT
TRBV18	TRBJ1-5	11	ASSRQGGSPQH
TRBV19	TRBJ1-1	15	ASSEWRLQGLNTEAF
TRBV6-5	TRBJ2-7	13	ASSQSRQGPYEQY
TRBV11-2	TRBJ1-1	11	ASSFVRNTEAF
TRBV9	TRBJ2-1	15	ASSAEKTSGGANEQF
TRBV11-3	TRBJ2-7	13	ASSLDGTVSYEQY
TRBV5-6	TRBJ1-1	13	ASSLGQGLNTEAF
TRBV9	TRBJ2-1	15	ASSSASTSAGYNEQF
TRBV7-8	TRBJ2-3	14	ASSSNRGISTDTQY
TRBV7-2	TRBJ2-2	13	ASSSQDRVGGELF
TRBV7-2	TRBJ1-4	16	ASSPRVGGGPGSEKLF
TRBV4-2	TRBJ1-3	13	ASSQDLVGANTIY
TRBV18	TRBJ1-4	18	ASSPSSWTGAKGTNEKLF
TRBV30	TRBJ1-2	10	AWSVGGVGYT
TRBV5-5	TRBJ1-5	13	ASSLAGSSYQPQH
TRBV18	TRBJ1-2	13	ASSPFMALEYGYT
TRBV11-1	TRBJ1-6	14	ASSARISSYNSPLH
TRBV6-5	TRBJ2-5	11	ASDRVAQETQY
TRBV6-5	TRBJ1-6	13	ASSKQGAYNSPLH
TRBV18	TRBJ2-7	9	ASSKKEEQY
TRBV7-9	TRBJ1-1	10	ASSPRVTEAF
TRBV21-1	TRBJ1-3	13	ASSEVTGVRDTIY
TRBV7-2	TRBJ2-3	12	ASSLTSGTDTQY
TRBV3-1/TRBV3-2	TRBJ2-5	15	ASSQDFSGGYQETQY
TRBV5-5	TRBJ2-1	14	ASSLATAIGYHEQF
TRBV28	TRBJ2-5	15	ASSLPPDRGTQETQY
TRBV18	TRBJ2-7	14	ASSPPGGLAWDEQY
TRBV6-5	TRBJ1-5	12	ASGAGGRNQPQH
TRBV29-1	TRBJ2-5	13	SARTGTGVQETQY
TRBV7-2	TRBJ1-5	13	ASSSTQGPNQPQH
TRBV6-5	TRBJ1-2	12	ASSFDRGPAGYT
TRBV7-2	TRBJ2-7	12	ASSPPGAQYEQY
TRBV2	TRBJ2-7	9	ASTGSYEQY
TRBV12-3/TRBV12-4	TRBJ1-5	11	ASSAMINQPQH
TRBV7-2	TRBJ1-1	11	ASSLYRNTEAF
TRBV9	TRBJ1-6	15	ASSPRPTGFTNSPLH
TRBV6-2/TRBV6-3	TRBJ1-1	13	ASSYGGGGNTEAF
TRBV7-3	TRBJ2-2	11	ASSYTNTGELF
TRBV12-3/TRBV12-4	TRBJ2-3	10	ASSTLAGTQY
TRBV7-9	TRBJ1-1	14	ASSLPFRTANTEAF